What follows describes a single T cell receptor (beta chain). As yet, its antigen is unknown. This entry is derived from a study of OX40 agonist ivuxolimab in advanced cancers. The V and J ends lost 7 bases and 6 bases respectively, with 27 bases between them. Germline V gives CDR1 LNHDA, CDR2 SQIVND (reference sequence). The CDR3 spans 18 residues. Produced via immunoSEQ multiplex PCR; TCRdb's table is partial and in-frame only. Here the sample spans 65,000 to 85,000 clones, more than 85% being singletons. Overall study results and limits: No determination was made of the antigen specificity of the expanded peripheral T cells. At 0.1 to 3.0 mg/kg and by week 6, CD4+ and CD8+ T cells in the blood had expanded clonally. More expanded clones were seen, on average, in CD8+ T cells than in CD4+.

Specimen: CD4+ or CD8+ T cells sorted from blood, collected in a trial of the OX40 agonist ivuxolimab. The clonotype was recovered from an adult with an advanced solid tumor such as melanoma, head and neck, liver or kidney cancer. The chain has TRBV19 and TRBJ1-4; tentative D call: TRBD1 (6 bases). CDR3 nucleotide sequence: TGTGCCAGTACCCATAGTTCGACAGGAAGGGGCGGATATGAAAAACTGTTTTTT. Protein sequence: CASTHSSTGRGGYEKLFF.